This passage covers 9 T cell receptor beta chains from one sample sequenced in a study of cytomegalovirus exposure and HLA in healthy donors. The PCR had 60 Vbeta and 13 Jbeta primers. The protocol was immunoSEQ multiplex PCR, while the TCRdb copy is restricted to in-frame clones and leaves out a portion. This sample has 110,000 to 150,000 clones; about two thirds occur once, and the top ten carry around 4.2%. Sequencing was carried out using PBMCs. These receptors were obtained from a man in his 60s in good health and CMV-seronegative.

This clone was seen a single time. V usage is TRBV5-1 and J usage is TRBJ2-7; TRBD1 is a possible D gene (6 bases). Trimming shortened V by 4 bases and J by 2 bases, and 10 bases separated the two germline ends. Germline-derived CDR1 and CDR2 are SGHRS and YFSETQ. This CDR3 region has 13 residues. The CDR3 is CASSVGQTYEQYF. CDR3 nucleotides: TGCGCCAGCAGCGTCGGACAGACCTACGAGCAGTACTTC.

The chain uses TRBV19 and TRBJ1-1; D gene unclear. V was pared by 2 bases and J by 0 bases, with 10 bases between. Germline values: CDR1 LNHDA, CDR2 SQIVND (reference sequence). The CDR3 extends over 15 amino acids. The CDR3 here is CASSILAAVNTEAFF. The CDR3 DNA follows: TGTGCCAGTAGTATACTAGCCGCTGTGAACACTGAAGCTTTCTTT.

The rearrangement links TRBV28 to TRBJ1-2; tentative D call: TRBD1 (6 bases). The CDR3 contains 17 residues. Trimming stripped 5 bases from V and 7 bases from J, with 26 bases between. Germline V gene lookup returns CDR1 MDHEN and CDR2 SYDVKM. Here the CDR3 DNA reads TGTGCCAGCAGTCCTCCCTCAGGGGTAGGGCCTGCGGGTGGCTACACCTTC. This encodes CASSPPSGVGPAGGYTF.

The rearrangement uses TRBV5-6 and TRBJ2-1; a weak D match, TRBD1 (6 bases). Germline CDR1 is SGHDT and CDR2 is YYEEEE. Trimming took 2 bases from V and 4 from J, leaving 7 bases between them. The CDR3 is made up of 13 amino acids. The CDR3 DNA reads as TGTGCCAGCAGCTTCAGGGGATACAATGAGCAGTTCTTC. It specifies CASSFRGYNEQFF.

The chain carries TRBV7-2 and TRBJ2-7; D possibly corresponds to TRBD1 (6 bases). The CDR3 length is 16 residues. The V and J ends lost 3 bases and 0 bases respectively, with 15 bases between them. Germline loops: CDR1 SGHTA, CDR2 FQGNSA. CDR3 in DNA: TGTGCCAGCAGCTTCCTGGGGGCAGAAATCTCCTACGAGCAGTACTTC. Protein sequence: CASSFLGAEISYEQYF. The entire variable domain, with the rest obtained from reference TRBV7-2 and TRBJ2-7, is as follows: GAGVSQSPSNKVTEKGKDVELRCDPISGHTALYWYRQSLGQGLEFLIYFQGNSAPDKSGLPSDRFSAERTGGSVSTLTIQRTQQEDSAVYLCASSFLGAEISYEQYFGPGTRLTVT.

The CDR3 loop is CASSVSGGLGVVNTEAFF. DNA of the CDR3: TGTGCCAGCAGCGTATCCGGGGGGCTTGGGGTGGTGAACACTGAAGCTTTCTTT. The chain recombines TRBV9 with TRBJ1-1, with D possibly matching TRBD1 (6 bases). V lost 1 base and J 0 bases, leaving 19 bases between the germline ends. Germline V gene lookup returns CDR1 SGDLS and CDR2 YYNGEE. The CDR3 has 18 residues.

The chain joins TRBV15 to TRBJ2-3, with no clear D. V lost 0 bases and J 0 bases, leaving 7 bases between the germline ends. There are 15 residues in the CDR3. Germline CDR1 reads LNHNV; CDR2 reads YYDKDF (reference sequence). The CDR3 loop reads CATSRDRTSTDTQYF. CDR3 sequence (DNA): TGTGCCACCAGCAGAGATAGAACTAGCACAGATACGCAGTATTTT.

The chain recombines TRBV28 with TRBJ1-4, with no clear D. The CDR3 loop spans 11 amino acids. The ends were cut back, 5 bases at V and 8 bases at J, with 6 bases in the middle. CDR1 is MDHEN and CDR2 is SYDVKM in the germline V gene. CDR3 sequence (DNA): TGTGCCAGCAGTGGGAGGGAAAAACTGTTTTTT. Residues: CASSGREKLFF.

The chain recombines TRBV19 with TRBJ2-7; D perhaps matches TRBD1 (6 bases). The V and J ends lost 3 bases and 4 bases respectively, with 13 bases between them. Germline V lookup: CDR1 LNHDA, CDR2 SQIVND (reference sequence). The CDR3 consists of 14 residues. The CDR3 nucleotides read TGTGCCAGTAGTATTGGGGGCTACCAATACGAGCAGTACTTC. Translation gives CASSIGGYQYEQYF. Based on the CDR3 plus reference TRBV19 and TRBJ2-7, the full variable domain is DGGITQSPKYLFRKEGQNVTLSCEQNLNHDAMYWYRQDPGQGLRLIYYSQIVNDFQKGDIAEGYSVSREKKESFPLTVTSAQKNPTAFYLCASSIGGYQYEQYFGPGTRLTVT.